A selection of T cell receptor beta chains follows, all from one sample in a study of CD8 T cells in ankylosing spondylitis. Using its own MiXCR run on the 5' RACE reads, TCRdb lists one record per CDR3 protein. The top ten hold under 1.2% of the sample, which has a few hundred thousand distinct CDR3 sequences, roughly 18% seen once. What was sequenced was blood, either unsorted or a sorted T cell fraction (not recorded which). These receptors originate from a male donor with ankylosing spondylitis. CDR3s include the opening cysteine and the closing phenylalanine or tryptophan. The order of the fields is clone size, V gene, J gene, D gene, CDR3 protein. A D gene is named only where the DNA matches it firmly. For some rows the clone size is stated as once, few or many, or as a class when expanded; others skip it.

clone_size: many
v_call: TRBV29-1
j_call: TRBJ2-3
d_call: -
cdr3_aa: CSVEGTPGKGGDTQYF

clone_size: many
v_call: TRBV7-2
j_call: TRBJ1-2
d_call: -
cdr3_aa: CASSSSGFGYTF

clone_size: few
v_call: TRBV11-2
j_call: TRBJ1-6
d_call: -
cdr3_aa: CASSLVGDTYSPLHF

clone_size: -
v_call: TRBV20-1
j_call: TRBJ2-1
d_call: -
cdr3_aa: CSTSGPPSYNEQFF

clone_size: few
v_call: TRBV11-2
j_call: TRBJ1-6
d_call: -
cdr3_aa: CASSHRGRDDSPLHF

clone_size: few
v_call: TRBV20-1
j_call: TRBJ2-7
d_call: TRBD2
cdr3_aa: CSARDNPSGPMSYEQYF

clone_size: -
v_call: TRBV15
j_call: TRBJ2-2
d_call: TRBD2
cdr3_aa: CATSRLLAGGPGELFF

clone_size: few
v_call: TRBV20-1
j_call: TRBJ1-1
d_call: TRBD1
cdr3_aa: CSASWSGTGTEAFF

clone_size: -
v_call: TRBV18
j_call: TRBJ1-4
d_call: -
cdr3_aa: CASSPANEKLFF

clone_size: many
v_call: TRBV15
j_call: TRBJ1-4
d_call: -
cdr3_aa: CATSRDPGNNEKLFF

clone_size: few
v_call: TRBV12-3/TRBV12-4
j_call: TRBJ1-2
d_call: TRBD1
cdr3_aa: CASSTRQGIYGYTF

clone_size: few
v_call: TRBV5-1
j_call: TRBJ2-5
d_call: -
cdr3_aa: CASSLGAKEIQETQYF

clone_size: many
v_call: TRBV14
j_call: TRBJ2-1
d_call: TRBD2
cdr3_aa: CASGIAGGYNEQFF

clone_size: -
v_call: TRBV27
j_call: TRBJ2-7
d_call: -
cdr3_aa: CASSLREGGVYEQYF

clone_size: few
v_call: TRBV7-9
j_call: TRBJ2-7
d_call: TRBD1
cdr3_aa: CASSPRDRVVEQHF

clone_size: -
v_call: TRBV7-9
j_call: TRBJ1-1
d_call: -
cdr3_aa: CASSLRHSRALNTEAFF

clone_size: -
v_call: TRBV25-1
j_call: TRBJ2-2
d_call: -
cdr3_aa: CASSGVGATGELFF

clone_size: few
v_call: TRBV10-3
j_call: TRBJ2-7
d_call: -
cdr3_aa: CAISETGSSYEQYF

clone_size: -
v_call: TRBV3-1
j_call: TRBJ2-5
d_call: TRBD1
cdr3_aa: CASSHRGQGAGETQYF